This T cell receptor beta chain was recorded in a study of vaccination and CD4 T cells after COVID-19. Across the whole study: Sampling that followed vaccination took place a median about 71 days after dose two, within a range of 14 to 241.

V shed 10 bases, J shed 5 bases, and the junction held 22 bases outside the gene matches. CDR3 length: 18 amino acids. Per germline, CDR1 ENHRY and CDR2 SYGVKD. Sequencing of the DNA from cultured CD4+ T cells was carried out with the Oncomine TCR Beta short-read assay. From the PCR reads, TCRdb called clonotypes with MiXCR, one entry per CDR3 protein. The repertoire holds some 26,000 distinct CDR3 sequences, with around two fifths as singletons. Time point defined: late sampling 161 to 241 days after vaccination in a few convalescent patients. The sample's treatment: approximately 9-day PBMC culture with coronavirus spike peptide pools or control peptides (ViraFEST assay). For ViraFEST, peptide pools expanded antigen-specific T cells, after which the TCRs were sequenced. Wells contained 1.9 million or so PBMCs each, and these were cultured with about 10 IU/ml IL-2 and 9.5 to 10 ug/ml peptide pools.

Details on this clonotype: Its target is not known.

This TCR was recovered from a human donor who had recovered from COVID-19. Here the sequenced sample was CD4+ T cells from blood, cultured in vitro, taken about 7 months after SARS-CoV-2 vaccination. The V call is TRBV10-3, the J call TRBJ2-1; 8 nucleotides line up with TRBD1. In nucleotides, the CDR3 is TGTGCCACCCTGGGCAGGGGGCTTCCCAGCGCCGAGAACAATGAGCAGTTCTTC. Protein sequence: CATLGRGLPSAENNEQFF.